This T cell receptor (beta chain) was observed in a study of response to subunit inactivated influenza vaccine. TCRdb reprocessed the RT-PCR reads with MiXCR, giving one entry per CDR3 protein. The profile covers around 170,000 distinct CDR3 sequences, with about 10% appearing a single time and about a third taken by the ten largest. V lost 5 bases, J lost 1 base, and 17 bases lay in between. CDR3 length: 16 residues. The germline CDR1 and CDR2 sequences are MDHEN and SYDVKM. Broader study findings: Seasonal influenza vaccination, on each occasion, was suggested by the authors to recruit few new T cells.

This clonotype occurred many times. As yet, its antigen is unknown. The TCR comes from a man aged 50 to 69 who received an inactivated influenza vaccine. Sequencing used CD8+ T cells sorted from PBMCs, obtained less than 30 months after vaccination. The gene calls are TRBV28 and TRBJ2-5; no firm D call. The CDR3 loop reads CASSKPTAQVQETQYF. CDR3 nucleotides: TGTGCCAGCAGTAAACCGACTGCTCAGGTCCAAGAGACCCAGTACTTC. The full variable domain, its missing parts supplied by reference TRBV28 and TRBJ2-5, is DVKVTQSSRYLVKRTGEKVFLECVQDMDHENMFWYRQDPGLGLRLIYFSYDVKMKEKGDIPEGYSVSREKKERFSLILESASTNQTSMYLCASSKPTAQVQETQYFGPGTRLLVL.